The present T cell receptor (beta chain) was sequenced within a study of T cell responses to AZD1222 COVID-19 vaccine. Overall study context: Pooling of second doses given at about 4 or about 12 weeks was done.

Germline loops: CDR1 MNHEY, CDR2 SVGAGI. The CDR3 consists of 15 residues. Losses at the gene ends were 6 bases for V and 8 bases for J; bases not matched to a gene: 9. This clone was seen a handful of times. What it binds is not known. Study results and caveats: The donor group comprised mostly white British people and more females; the analysis possibly underestimated clonal diversity.

Clones were read by immunoSEQ multiplex PCR, and TCRdb kept only the in-frame ones, dropping some. The top ten hold 1.5% to 2% of the sample, which has about 150,000 clones, around 90% seen once. The specimen was peripheral blood, collected on day 0 of AZD1222 vaccination. The genes are TRBV6-5 and TRBJ1-4; TRBD1 aligns across 10 bases. This receptor was taken from an adult in good health. Written as DNA, the CDR3 is TGTGCCAGCAGGCCCGACAGGGGGCTTAGCGAAAAACTGTTTTTT. Amino acid sequence: CASRPDRGLSEKLFF.